This T cell receptor beta chain was found in a study of PD-L1 blockade in urothelial cancer. Time point meaning: peripheral blood 6 weeks after treatment start. Trimming removed 7 bases from V and 0 bases from J, with 17 bases in between. Germline V gives CDR1 SGHTA, CDR2 FQGNSA. This CDR3 has 16 residues. Each PCR contained spiked-in synthetic TCR analog templates. Libraries were prepared by immunoSEQ multiplex PCR; TCRdb keeps only in-frame clonotypes and omits some of them. Of over 100,000 clones in the sample, under 95% were seen once. Material: PBMCs, obtained around atezolizumab (anti-PD-L1) treatment. J is TRBJ2-3 and V is TRBV7-2; weak D call: TRBD1 (5 bases). The TCR was taken from a man aged 60 to 75 with urothelial cancer. The CDR3 sequence is CASNLQAQPSTDTQYF. The CDR3 DNA is TGTGCCAGCAACCTACAGGCCCAGCCTAGCACAGATACGCAGTATTTT.